These 5 T cell receptor beta chains were all obtained from the same sample, sequenced in a study of T cells expressing NK-cell markers. TCRdb re-called the 5' RACE reads, yielding one record per CDR3 amino acid sequence without DNA. The sample has about 180,000 distinct CDR3 sequences. Input material: blood T cells: a sorted CD56 or NKG2C T cell subset, CD4+ or CD8+ T cells, or bulk PBMC T cells (not recorded which). The receptors shown here come from a woman between 18 and 75 years old in good health.

The chain carries TRBV9 and TRBJ2-2; TCRdb returns TRBD2, unconfirmable since there is no DNA. Germline-derived CDR1 and CDR2 are SGDLS and YYNGEE. The CDR3 spans 16 residues. CDR3 amino acids: CASSVGGRGRTGELFF.

The chain uses TRBV3-1 and TRBJ2-3; TCRdb's D call, TRBD2, is unchecked because there is no DNA. The CDR3 is 15 amino acids. CDR1 and CDR2 (germline): LGHDT, YNNKEL (reference sequence). CDR3 in amino acids: CASSPSGGASDTQYF.

The chain is built from TRBV20-1 and TRBJ2-3; as DNA is missing, the TRBD2 call by TCRdb cannot be tested. Germline-derived CDR1 and CDR2 are DFQATT and SNEGSKA (reference sequence). CDR3 size: 14 residues. CDR3 sequence reads: CSANLAGPSSTQYF.

The chain links TRBV20-1 to TRBJ2-3; TCRdb proposes TRBD2, but this gene call is untestable without DNA. The CDR3 totals 16 residues. Germline CDR1 and CDR2: DFQATT and SNEGSKA (reference sequence). CDR3 sequence reads: CSARDEWRVGTDTQYF.

The rearrangement links TRBV11-2 to TRBJ2-5; with no DNA, the TCRdb D assignment of TRBD2 cannot be verified. This CDR3 comprises 17 residues. Germline V gene data show CDR1 as SGHAT and CDR2 as FQNNGV. This chain's CDR3 is CASSRTGSGRGRETQYF.